Presented here are 20 T cell receptor beta chains from one specimen sequenced in a study of human T cells and chemical hapten exposure. Specified time point: pre-sensitization, week 0. Treatment of the sample: therapeutic diphenylcyclopropenone sensitization with weekly scalp DPC. TCRdb re-called the RACE reads through MiXCR, storing one row per CDR3 protein. The repertoire consists of about 270,000 distinct CDR3 sequences, with almost 8% occurring once and the leading ten covering 1.2%. The sample here was whole blood, taken in connection with sensitization to the hapten diphenylcyclopropenone (DPC). The receptors here all came from a man younger than 30 with alopecia areata. Some clones in this sample may be carry-over from other donors' samples.

J is TRBJ1-5 and V is TRBV7-9; 7 bases agree with TRBD1. CDR1 and CDR2 (germline): SEHNR, FQNEAQ (reference sequence). J was trimmed by 2 bases and V by 1 base; bases with no gene match: 11. This CDR3 has 18 residues. The CDR3: CASSLELTGVGRNQPQHF. The CDR3 DNA sequence: TGTGCCAGCAGCTTAGAATTAACAGGGGTTGGGCGCAATCAGCCCCAGCATTTT.

The gene calls are TRBV28 and TRBJ1-1; 7 positions match TRBD1. The V gene's germline CDR1 is MDHEN and CDR2 SYDVKM. The CDR3 extends over 13 amino acids. V lost 5 bases to trimming and J lost 5 bases; unmatched junction nucleotides: 5. The CDR3 DNA reads TGTGCCAGCAGTAAGGGGGCGCATACTGAAGCTTTCTTT. This codes for CASSKGAHTEAFF.

There are many counts of this clonotype. The V call is TRBV27, the J call TRBJ1-6; D gene uncertain. Trimming removed 3 bases at V and 7 bases at J, with 10 bases between. This CDR3 comprises 14 residues. CDR1 MNHEY and CDR2 SMNVEV come from the germline V gene (reference sequence). Here the CDR3 DNA reads TGTGCCAGCAGTTTCCTGAAAGACAATTCACCCCTCCACTTT. Protein product: CASSFLKDNSPLHF.

This clonotype turned up a few times. In DNA, the CDR3 is TGTGCCAGCAGCCACAGAAGTCGGGCCCAGCATTTT. It yields the protein CASSHRSRAQHF. The chain joins TRBV12-3 or TRBV12-4 to TRBJ1-5; D gene uncertain. V was trimmed by 6 bases and J by 11 bases, leaving 14 bases between them. The CDR3 totals 12 residues.

At least ten counts were recorded for this clonotype. This rearrangement joins TRBV5-4 to TRBJ1-1; D remains ambiguous. This CDR3 has 14 amino acids. CDR1 and CDR2 from the germline V gene are SGHNT and YYREEE (reference sequence). V dropped 0 bases and J dropped 4 bases, with 10 bases sitting between them. The CDR3 DNA follows: TGTGCCAGCAGCTTGGGGCAGGTGGGCACTGAAGCTTTCTTT. The encoded protein is CASSLGQVGTEAFF.

This clonotype was recorded many times. The genes are TRBV3-1 and TRBJ1-4, with 7 bases matching TRBD1. The CDR3 covers 12 residues. The germline V gene has CDR1 LGHDT and CDR2 YNNKEL (reference sequence). V gave up 0 bases and J gave up 15 bases; unmatched junction bases: 4. CDR3 amino acids: CASSQDLGQLFF. The CDR3 nucleotides are TGTGCCAGCAGCCAAGATTTGGGACAGTTGTTTTTT.

The chain has TRBV2 and TRBJ1-1, with 11 nucleotides matching TRBD1. Germline V lookup: CDR1 SNHLY, CDR2 FYNNEI. CDR3 size: 17 residues. The ends lost 6 bases at V and 3 bases at J; junction bases unmatched: 12. CDR3 region: CASRRRDRGSFYTEAFF. The CDR3 bases are TGTGCCAGCAGAAGGAGGGACAGGGGGAGCTTCTACACTGAAGCTTTCTTT.

This clonotype was counted a few times. The chain combines TRBV6-5 with TRBJ1-5; maybe TRBD1 (5 bases). V gave up 6 bases and J gave up 5 bases, with 11 bases separating them. Germline V CDR1 and CDR2: MNHEY, SVGAGI. The CDR3 has 13 amino acids. The CDR3 region is CASSFREDQPQHF. In DNA, the CDR3 is TGTGCCAGCAGCTTCAGGGAAGATCAGCCCCAGCATTTT.

The V and J genes are TRBV7-9 and TRBJ2-1, with TRBD1 identical over 8 bases. CDR1 SEHNR and CDR2 FQNEAQ come from the germline V gene (reference sequence). V dropped 5 bases and J dropped 1; count of bases not matched to a gene: 13. The CDR3 is 18 amino acids. The CDR3 sequence is CASSLRVRGQGSYNEQFF. The CDR3 nucleotides are TGTGCCAGCAGCCTAAGGGTCAGGGGGCAAGGTTCCTACAATGAGCAGTTCTTC.

This clonotype was observed a few times. The rearrangement joins TRBV7-9 to TRBJ2-1; 7 nucleotides match TRBD2. CDR1 SEHNR and CDR2 FQNEAQ come from the germline V gene (reference sequence). CDR3 length: 14 amino acids. V gave up 2 bases and J gave up 5 bases; unmatched junction bases: 3. The CDR3: CASSLLGGNNEQFF. Here the CDR3 DNA reads TGTGCCAGCAGCTTATTGGGGGGGAACAATGAGCAGTTCTTC.

At least ten counts were recorded for this clonotype. The rearrangement links TRBV10-2 to TRBJ1-1; D possibly corresponds to TRBD1 (6 bases). This CDR3 has 14 residues. CDR1 WSHSY and CDR2 SAAADI come from the germline V gene. V was cut by 8 bases and J by 5 bases, with 18 bases left in between. CDR3 DNA sequence: TGCGCCAGCTCAAACAGGGAGAGTAGGACTGAAGCTTTCTTT. Its translation is CASSNRESRTEAFF.

CDR3 sequence (DNA): TGCAGTGCTAGCCCTGGGACAGCACGACTTCAGCCCCAGCATTTT. The encoded protein is CSASPGTARLQPQHF. The chain links TRBV20-1 to TRBJ1-5; TRBD1 matches at 7 bases. This CDR3 spans 15 amino acids. Losses at the gene ends were 3 bases for V and 6 bases for J; bases not matched to a gene: 11. Germline V gene data show CDR1 as DFQATT and CDR2 as SNEGSKA (reference sequence).

This clonotype was recorded many times. The V call is TRBV6-1, the J call TRBJ1-4, with D hard to call. Trimming stripped 2 bases from V and 8 bases from J, with 12 bases between. The length of the CDR3 is 14 residues. CDR1 MNHNS and CDR2 SASEGT come from the germline V gene. The CDR3 DNA reads as TGTGCCAGCAGTGAAAGTGGGTTTTGGGAAAAACTGTTTTTT. Encoded protein: CASSESGFWEKLFF.

This clonotype was found a few times. The chain recombines TRBV4-1 with TRBJ2-4, with TRBD2 matching over 10 bases. Germline V gene sequence: CDR1 MGHRA, CDR2 YSYEKL. This CDR3 is 16 amino acids long. V lost 1 base and J lost 5; bases outside the gene matches: 5. The CDR3 loop reads CASSQAPSGGQNIQYF. CDR3 DNA sequence: TGCGCCAGCAGCCAAGCCCCTAGCGGGGGACAAAACATTCAGTACTTC.

This clonotype was detected only a few times. This chain uses TRBV12-3 or TRBV12-4 with TRBJ2-7; D unclear. The ends were cut back, 6 bases at V and 0 bases at J, with 12 bases in the middle. CDR3 length equals 14 residues. CDR3 DNA: TGTGCCAGCAGGATCCGCGAAAGCTCCTACGAGCAGTACTTC. Amino acid sequence: CASRIRESSYEQYF.

This clonotype came up a few times. The V call is TRBV6-5, the J call TRBJ1-2; TRBD1 agrees at 9 bases. The CDR3 has 15 amino acids. From germline, CDR1 is MNHEY and CDR2 SVGAGI. V lost 2 bases to trimming and J lost 4 bases; unmatched junction nucleotides: 5. DNA for the CDR3: TGTGCCAGCAGTTACGAACAGGGGGCCGGCTATGGCTACACCTTC. It is translated as CASSYEQGAGYGYTF.

This clonotype was seen a handful of times. The chain carries TRBV6-2 or TRBV6-3 and TRBJ2-1; 8 bases are shared with TRBD1. CDR3 size: 17 residues. CDR1 and CDR2 from the germline V gene are MNHEY and SVGEGT. The V segment lost 0 bases and the J segment 1 base; nucleotides outside the gene matches: 5. The CDR3 DNA reads as TGTGCCAGCAGTTACTCGAAGGGACAGGTATCCTACAATGAGCAGTTCTTC. Translating it yields CASSYSKGQVSYNEQFF.

This rearrangement joins TRBV6-5 to TRBJ2-3, with 9 bases matching TRBD1. Germline V gene lookup returns CDR1 MNHEY and CDR2 SVGAGI. V gave up 6 bases and J gave up 3 bases; unmatched junction bases: 7. The CDR3 extends over 15 amino acids. CDR3 nucleotides: TGTGCCAGCAGGACACAGGGGGCTATAACAGATACGCAGTATTTT. This codes for CASRTQGAITDTQYF.

In this sample, this clonotype turned up many times. The chain couples TRBV5-1 to TRBJ1-5, with D hard to call. V lost 5 bases, J lost 2 bases, and 11 bases lay in between. CDR3 length: 14 residues. Germline V lookup: CDR1 SGHRS, CDR2 YFSETQ. The CDR3 bases are TGCGCCAGCAGTGAAGGGTCGGGCAATCAGCCCCAGCATTTT. It specifies CASSEGSGNQPQHF. Based on the CDR3 plus reference TRBV5-1 and TRBJ1-5, the full variable domain is KAGVTQTPRYLIKTRGQQVTLSCSPISGHRSVSWYQQTPGQGLQFLFEYFSETQRNKGNFPGRFSGRQFSNSRSEMNVSTLELGDSALYLCASSEGSGNQPQHFGDGTRLSIL.

The chain couples TRBV4-1 to TRBJ2-7; the D gene is possibly TRBD1 (5 bases). The CDR3 totals 15 residues. V was pared by 3 bases and J by 2 bases, with 14 bases between. Germline assignment: CDR1 MGHRA and CDR2 YSYEKL. Written as DNA, the CDR3 is TGCGCCAGCAGCCATCCCACCAGGGCGACCTACGAGCAGTACTTC. Amino acid sequence: CASSHPTRATYEQYF.